The clone carrying this T cell receptor beta chain is a singleton in its sample. The antigen remains undetermined. This entry comes from a study of siplizumab effects on memory and regulatory T cells. Each sample contributed about 10^5 TCR templates to the assay. The assay was immunoSEQ multiplex PCR, and TCRdb's table has in-frame clones only and misses some. The sample has more than 45,000 clones, 95% to 97% seen once. Findings of the study overall: Naive T cells, seemingly more diverse than memory cells, seemed major alloresponse contributors. Siplizumab, the agent tested, significantly reduced alloreactive sequences traceable to unstimulated CD4+ memory cells. Sequences below about 10^-5 frequency were poorly captured, limiting mapping of alloreactive clones.

The CDR3 contains 16 residues. Between the trimmed V and J ends, which lost 6 bases and 6 bases, there was a span of 21 bases. Germline CDR1 reads SNHLY; CDR2 reads FYNNEI. Sequencing was performed on naive CD4+ T cells sorted from blood. The chain employs TRBV2 and TRBJ1-5; no clear D. The receptor's source is a human donor in good health. In DNA form, the CDR3 reads TGTGCCAGCAGAGGCGGTCAGCGGACTCGGACTCAGCCCCAGCATTTT. Its translation: CASRGGQRTRTQPQHF.